A single sample is the source of the 15 T cell receptor beta chains below, sequenced in a study of T-cell memory formation after mild COVID-19. In TCRdb, the 5' RACE reads were re-called with MiXCR into one record per CDR3 protein. The sample yields nearly 250,000 distinct CDR3 sequences, less than 20% seen once. The sequenced material came from PBMCs or a T cell subset sorted from them (not recorded which). The receptors stem from an adult woman who had mild COVID-19 (a few samples of this study predate the infection). Cell type and time point are not known.

This clonotype was found many times. This chain joins TRBV12-3 or TRBV12-4 and TRBJ1-4, with a possible D match to TRBD1 (5 bases). V was pared by 2 bases and J by 3 bases, with 7 bases between. CDR3 length: 14 residues. CDR3 region: CASSLQGSNEKLFF. CDR3 DNA: TGTGCCAGCAGTTTACAGGGATCTAATGAAAAACTGTTTTTT.

In this sample, this clonotype turned up a few times. The DNA of the CDR3 is TGTGCCAGCAGCTTGGTTAGCGGGGCAACCGGGGAGCTGTTTTTT. Protein: CASSLVSGATGELFF. The genes are TRBV5-4 and TRBJ2-2; 8 positions agree with TRBD2. The V gene end was trimmed by 0 bases and the J gene end by 5 bases; junction bases not matched to a gene: 3. Per the germline V gene, CDR1 is SGHNT and CDR2 is YYREEE (reference sequence). This CDR3 has 15 amino acids. Full variable domain (missing parts from reference TRBV5-4 and TRBJ2-2): ETGVTQSPTHLIKTRGQQVTLRCSSQSGHNTVSWYQQALGQGPQFIFQYYREEENGRGNFPPRFSGLQFPNYSSELNVNALELDDSALYLCASSLVSGATGELFFGEGSRLTVL.

This clonotype is a singleton in its sample. This chain uses TRBV6-2 or TRBV6-3 with TRBJ1-5; possible D gene TRBD1, 5 bases. CDR1 is MNHEY, CDR2 SVGEGT, per germline. The CDR3 loop spans 14 amino acids. V shed 6 bases and J shed 7 bases, with 16 bases lying between them. CDR3 DNA sequence: TGTGCCAGCAGCCGGACATACCTCTGGCAGCCCCAGCATTTT. Its translation is CASSRTYLWQPQHF.

This clonotype was detected a few times. The chain joins TRBV10-3 to TRBJ1-6, with a tentative D call TRBD1 (6 bases). This CDR3 contains 15 residues. The germline V and J ends were trimmed by 0 bases and 3 bases, with 6 bases remaining between them. Germline V CDR1 and CDR2: ENHRY, SYGVKD. The CDR3 protein is CAISESDSYNSPLHF. CDR3 DNA: TGTGCCATCAGTGAGTCGGACAGCTATAATTCACCCCTCCACTTT.

This clonotype was detected ten times or more. The rearrangement uses TRBV5-6 and TRBJ2-1; D perhaps matches TRBD1 (5 bases). The CDR3 spans 12 residues. Trimming took 0 bases from V and 8 from J, leaving 6 bases between them. Germline loops: CDR1 SGHDT, CDR2 YYEEEE. This CDR3 is CASSLVGDEQFF. Here the CDR3 DNA reads TGTGCCAGCAGCTTGGTAGGGGATGAGCAGTTCTTC.

This rearrangement joins TRBV5-5 to TRBJ2-2, with 10 bases fitting TRBD1. CDR1 SGHKS and CDR2 YYEKEE come from the germline V gene (reference sequence). Unmatched junction bases numbered 8, after V lost 5 bases and J lost 4 bases. The CDR3 runs 16 residues. The CDR3 sequence: CASSFDRGLFTGELFF. In DNA form, the CDR3 reads TGTGCCAGCAGTTTTGACAGGGGGCTTTTCACCGGGGAGCTGTTTTTT. Drawing the rest from reference TRBV5-5 and TRBJ2-2, the complete variable domain is DAGVTQSPTHLIKTRGQQVTLRCSPISGHKSVSWYQQVLGQGPQFIFQYYEKEERGRGNFPDRFSARQFPNYSSELNVNALLLGDSALYLCASSFDRGLFTGELFFGEGSRLTVL.

This clonotype has only a few counts. CDR3 bases: TGTGCCAGCTCGCCGAGACAGGGGACGTACGAGCAGTACTTC. Encoded protein: CASSPRQGTYEQYF. J is TRBJ2-7 and V is TRBV18, with 8 positions matching TRBD1. In germline, CDR1 is KGHSH, CDR2 LQKENI. The V segment lost 6 bases and the J segment 4 bases; nucleotides outside the gene matches: 8. This CDR3 is 14 amino acids long. Complete variable domain (other parts from reference TRBV18 and TRBJ2-7): NAGVMQNPRHLVRRRGQEARLRCSPMKGHSHVYWYRQLPEEGLKFMVYLQKENIIDESGMPKERFSAEFPKEGPSILRIQQVVRGDSAAYFCASSPRQGTYEQYFGPGTRLTVT.

This clonotype was observed a few times. The gene calls are TRBV12-3 or TRBV12-4 and TRBJ1-6; D not resolved. V was trimmed by 5 bases and J by 7 bases, leaving 9 bases between them. This CDR3 has 13 residues. CDR3 sequence: CASSKTENSPLHF. DNA for the CDR3: TGTGCCAGCAGTAAGACGGAAAATTCACCCCTCCACTTT.

This clonotype occurred a few times. This sequence joins TRBV5-1 and TRBJ2-1; 10 bases match TRBD2. Germline trimming cut 4 bases from V and 4 bases from J; bases unmatched to any gene: 5. The germline CDR1 and CDR2 sequences are SGHRS and YFSETQ. This CDR3 spans 15 amino acids. CDR3 sequence reads: CASSVLAGVYNEQFF. The DNA for the CDR3 is TGCGCCAGCAGCGTGCTAGCGGGGGTATACAATGAGCAGTTCTTC.

This clonotype was counted ten times or more. The genes are TRBV10-3 and TRBJ2-3; the match to TRBD2 covers 13 bases. The CDR3 has 19 amino acids. Losses at the gene ends were 2 bases for V and 1 base for J; bases not matched to a gene: 9. Germline CDR1 is ENHRY and CDR2 is SYGVKD. CDR3 nucleotide sequence: TGTGCCATCAGTGAGCCGGGACTAGCGGGGCGATCGGGCACAGATACGCAGTATTTT. It translates to CAISEPGLAGRSGTDTQYF.

There are a few counts of this clonotype. This chain uses TRBV25-1 with TRBJ1-1; D remains ambiguous. This CDR3 region has 13 residues. The V and J ends lost 4 bases and 11 bases respectively, with 17 bases between them. Germline V gene sequence: CDR1 MGHDK, CDR2 SYGVNS. The DNA for the CDR3 is TGTGCCAGCAGTGCTGCCGCCCCCCCTGTGGCTTTCTTT. Translation: CASSAAAPPVAFF.

The chain combines TRBV7-2 with TRBJ2-3, with TRBD2 matching over 9 bases. V dropped 0 bases and J dropped 2; count of bases not matched to a gene: 6. The CDR3 loop spans 17 amino acids. Germline assignment: CDR1 SGHTA and CDR2 FQGNSA. The CDR3 DNA reads TGTGCCAGCAGCTTAGCGGGTAGCGGGGGCCCCACAGATACGCAGTATTTT. This sequence encodes CASSLAGSGGPTDTQYF.

This clonotype has only one observation. The chain links TRBV24-1 to TRBJ2-1; D is unclear. Deletions cut 0 bases from V and 0 bases from J, with 8 bases between. Per germline, CDR1 KGHDR and CDR2 SFDVKD. The CDR3 is 16 amino acids. The CDR3 coding sequence is TGTGCCACCAGTGATTTGGTGGCTGACTCCTACAATGAGCAGTTCTTC. Translating gives CATSDLVADSYNEQFF.

This clonotype has just a few counts. V is TRBV12-3 or TRBV12-4 and J is TRBJ2-1; weak D call: TRBD1 (5 bases). The CDR3 runs to 13 residues. Trimming cost V 10 bases and J 3 bases, with 13 bases left between them. CDR3 in DNA: TGTGCCACCTCAGGTAGGGGCTACAATGAGCAGTTCTTC. Translating gives CATSGRGYNEQFF.

This clonotype was seen only a few times. The chain links TRBV20-1 to TRBJ2-5; D uncertain. V was trimmed by 0 bases and J by 3 bases, leaving 14 bases between them. Germline V lookup: CDR1 DFQATT, CDR2 SNEGSKA (reference sequence). This CDR3 spans 15 amino acids. The CDR3 sequence is CSARDLGHAEETQYF. CDR3 nucleotide sequence: TGCAGTGCTAGAGATCTTGGTCACGCGGAAGAGACCCAGTACTTC.